The 13 T cell receptor beta chains listed next were all sequenced from one sample in a study of blood T cells in healthy people across ages. Using a J-beta primer mix together with a sample-barcoded 5' primer, a second PCR was run for roughly 7 to 12 cycles. TCRdb passed the 5' RACE reads through MiXCR, listing each CDR3 protein once. This sample has some 640,000 distinct CDR3 sequences, with around 31% found just once. Sequencing input: blood. All receptors derive from a woman older than 75 in good health.

This clonotype was seen repeatedly, ten times or more. This chain connects TRBV27 to TRBJ2-7; 9 bases are a match to TRBD1. CDR1 MNHEY and CDR2 SMNVEV come from the germline V gene (reference sequence). The V gene end was trimmed by 4 bases and the J gene end by 4 bases; junction bases not matched to a gene: 5. The CDR3 extends over 14 amino acids. The CDR3 sequence: CASSSQGAKYEQYF. CDR3 DNA: TGTGCCAGCAGTTCACAGGGGGCGAAGTACGAGCAGTACTTC.

This clonotype was detected ten times or more. The chain couples TRBV6-5 to TRBJ2-5, with a possible D match to TRBD2 (7 bases). Germline CDR1 is MNHEY and CDR2 is SVGAGI. The CDR3 covers 17 residues. Deletions cut 4 bases from V and 4 bases from J, with 22 bases between. In DNA form, the CDR3 reads TGTGCCAGCAGTTCCCCCGGTCTGGGGGGGGGCCTAGAGACCCAGTACTTC. Amino acid sequence: CASSSPGLGGGLETQYF.

This clonotype was picked up many times. V and J are TRBV6-1 and TRBJ1-1, with D possibly matching TRBD1 (6 bases). This CDR3 region has 13 residues. V gave up 6 bases and J gave up 0 bases, with 8 bases separating them. Germline V gene lookup returns CDR1 MNHNS and CDR2 SASEGT. The CDR3 here is CASRRTVNTEAFF. CDR3 sequence (DNA): TGTGCCAGCAGGAGGACAGTGAACACTGAAGCTTTCTTT.

There are a few counts of this clonotype. The chain employs TRBV5-1 and TRBJ1-2; the D is unclear. This CDR3 comprises 15 residues. V was shortened by 2 bases and J by 8 bases, with 19 bases between the two germline ends. CDR1 and CDR2 from the germline V gene are SGHRS and YFSETQ. CDR3 protein: CASSFQPGDYGGYTF. The CDR3 DNA reads TGCGCCAGCAGCTTTCAACCGGGAGACTATGGGGGCTACACCTTC.

This sequence joins TRBV12-3 or TRBV12-4 and TRBJ2-3; D uncertain. The CDR3 has 11 residues. The V end was cut by 9 bases, the J end by 3 bases, with 7 bases between. The DNA of the CDR3 is TGTGCCAGAGCCCCAACAGATACGCAGTATTTT. This gives the protein CARAPTDTQYF.

The chain recombines TRBV20-1 with TRBJ1-3, with D possibly TRBD1 on 6 matching bases. The CDR3 runs 16 residues. Germline CDR1 reads DFQATT; CDR2 reads SNEGSKA (reference sequence). Trimming shortened V by 6 bases and J by 2 bases, and 20 bases separated the two germline ends. CDR3 region: CSAKGFQGRTGNTIYF. CDR3 DNA: TGCAGTGCGAAGGGGTTTCAGGGGCGAACTGGAAACACCATATATTTT.

This clonotype was picked up a small number of times. The J gene is TRBJ1-4, the V gene TRBV4-1; 7 bases agree with TRBD1. The germline V gene has CDR1 MGHRA and CDR2 YSYEKL. CDR3 length equals 17 residues. J lost 2 bases, V lost 0 bases, and 6 bases had no gene match. The chain's CDR3 is CASSQEQGTHTNEKLFF. CDR3 sequence (DNA): TGCGCCAGCAGCCAAGAACAGGGGACCCACACTAATGAAAAACTGTTTTTT.

V usage is TRBV6-5 and J usage is TRBJ2-7; TRBD1 is a possible D gene (5 bases). The CDR3 runs 15 residues. V lost 5 bases, J lost 6 bases, and 20 bases lay in between. Germline V gene lookup returns CDR1 MNHEY and CDR2 SVGAGI. This CDR3 reads CASSMTTVGLGEQYF. The CDR3 region has the DNA TGTGCCAGCAGTATGACGACAGTGGGGCTTGGCGAGCAGTACTTC.

This chain joins TRBV28 and TRBJ2-7, with 8 nucleotides matching TRBD1. Germline V gives CDR1 MDHEN, CDR2 SYDVKM. J lost 3 bases, V lost 5 bases, and 6 bases had no gene match. The CDR3 consists of 14 residues. In nucleotides, the CDR3 is TGTGCCAGCAGTGATGACAGGGGAAGCTACGAGCAGTACTTC. The encoded protein is CASSDDRGSYEQYF. Full variable domain (rest looked up from reference TRBV28 and TRBJ2-7): DVKVTQSSRYLVKRTGEKVFLECVQDMDHENMFWYRQDPGLGLRLIYFSYDVKMKEKGDIPEGYSVSREKKERFSLILESASTNQTSMYLCASSDDRGSYEQYFGPGTRLTVT.

This rearrangement joins TRBV12-3 or TRBV12-4 to TRBJ2-4; 7 bases are a match to TRBD1. The J call is in doubt because the DNA end fits TRBJ2-7 better. The CDR3 covers 14 residues. The CDR3 spells CASSKRETGYEQYF. The CDR3 nucleotides read TGTGCCAGCAGTAAACGAGAGACAGGGTACGAGCAGTACTTC.

The rearrangement links TRBV20-1 to TRBJ2-1, with D perhaps matching TRBD1 (6 bases). The CDR3 totals 14 residues. Germline CDR1 DFQATT, CDR2 SNEGSKA (reference sequence). V was cut by 5 bases and J by 8 bases, with 19 bases left in between. CDR3 coding DNA: TGCAGTGCTCATCTACCGCCGGGACAATATGAGCAGTTCTTC. This translates into CSAHLPPGQYEQFF.

This clonotype was counted only a few times. This rearrangement joins TRBV18 to TRBJ2-2; D possibly corresponds to TRBD1 (5 bases). The CDR3 consists of 20 residues. The germline gives CDR1 KGHSH, CDR2 LQKENI. Trimming removed 4 bases at V and 0 bases at J, with 24 bases between. CDR3 DNA: TGTGCCAGCTCACGAGTTCAGTTTAGGACAAACAACGCGAACACCGGGGAGCTGTTTTTT. The encoded protein is CASSRVQFRTNNANTGELFF.

The chain employs TRBV7-2 and TRBJ1-1; D may be TRBD1 (5 bases). V was clipped by 10 bases and J by 0 bases, with 12 bases between them. CDR3 length equals 13 residues. The germline CDR1 and CDR2 sequences are SGHTA and FQGNSA. Here the CDR3 DNA reads TGTGCCAACGGGGAGGGGATGAACACTGAAGCTTTCTTT. Protein sequence: CANGEGMNTEAFF. The full variable domain, completed using reference TRBV7-2 and TRBJ1-1, is GAGVSQSPSNKVTEKGKDVELRCDPISGHTALYWYRQSLGQGLEFLIYFQGNSAPDKSGLPSDRFSAERTGGSVSTLTIQRTQQEDSAVYLCANGEGMNTEAFFGQGTRLTVV.